Listed here are 26 T cell receptor beta chains from one sample, sequenced in a study of T cells in Graves' hyperthyroidism and ophthalmopathy (dated by TCRdb to about 2019). Libraries were made using multiplex PCR. Sequencing was carried out with an Illumina HiSeq 2000. The TCR beta CDR3 regions were amplified from the RNA transcripts. A first-round RT-PCR of the TCR CDR3 used the HTBI primer set with the Qiagen OneStep RT-PCR kit. Through fastp at Q25 and MiXCR, TCRdb rebuilt clones from the public reads, retaining in-frame beta chains. Every CDR3 protein is listed once, alongside the most common genes and DNA of its rows. The sample yields about 620,000 distinct CDR3 sequences; 15% to 20% were counted once. 3.8% of the sample is held by the ten biggest clonotypes. Sequenced sample: blood. The receptors were sampled from a woman in her twenties or thirties with Graves' hyperthyroidism.

Many counts were recorded for this clonotype. The chain couples TRBV27 to TRBJ1-1, with a possible D match to TRBD1 (6 bases). The CDR3 contains 15 residues. Germline CDR1 reads MNHEY; CDR2 reads SMNVEV (reference sequence). V was shortened by 4 bases and J by 10 bases, with 22 bases between the two germline ends. The CDR3 DNA follows: TGTGCCAGCAGTTCTTGGGCCTCACAGGGCTCGGTAGCTTTCTTT. Protein product: CASSSWASQGSVAFF.

At least ten counts were recorded for this clonotype. J is TRBJ1-1 and V is TRBV6-2 or TRBV6-3, with D uncertain. V gave up 4 bases and J gave up 5 bases, with 8 bases separating them. CDR1 is MNHEY and CDR2 is SVGEGT in the germline V gene. CDR3 size: 12 residues. The CDR3 sequence: CASSWARTEAFF. Here the CDR3 DNA reads TGTGCCAGCAGTTGGGCCAGAACTGAAGCTTTCTTT.

The sample holds many counts of this clonotype. J is TRBJ1-1 and V is TRBV10-2; no definite D call. The germline V gene has CDR1 WSHSY and CDR2 SAAADI. Between the trimmed V and J ends, which lost 3 bases and 6 bases, there was a span of 11 bases. The CDR3 contains 13 residues. The CDR3 DNA sequence: TGCGCCAGCAGTGATGAAGTATGGGCTGAAGCTTTCTTT. Translation gives CASSDEVWAEAFF.

This rearrangement joins TRBV4-1 to TRBJ2-4; D is unresolved. V was clipped by 1 base and J by 5 bases, with 9 bases between them. CDR1 MGHRA and CDR2 YSYEKL come from the germline V gene. The CDR3 runs 14 residues. The CDR3 loop is CASSQVGYENIQYF. Here the CDR3 DNA reads TGCGCCAGCAGCCAAGTCGGGTACGAAAACATTCAGTACTTC.

The table lists this clonotype with many counts. V usage is TRBV6-2 or TRBV6-3 and J usage is TRBJ2-3; 9 bases map to TRBD1. The J segment lost 4 bases and the V segment lost 6 bases, leaving 11 bases of the junction unmatched. Per the germline V gene, CDR1 is MNHEY and CDR2 is SVGEGT. The CDR3 extends over 16 amino acids. Written as DNA, the CDR3 is TGTGCCAGCAGCCACCTAGGGACAGGGTCCTCAGATACGCAGTATTTT. This translates into CASSHLGTGSSDTQYF.

V usage is TRBV15 and J usage is TRBJ2-5; the match to TRBD1 covers 7 bases. Germline CDR1 is LNHNV and CDR2 is YYDKDF (reference sequence). V gave up 0 bases and J gave up 1 base; unmatched junction bases: 5. The CDR3 runs to 16 residues. In DNA form, the CDR3 reads TGTGCCACCAGCAGAGAGACAGGGCGCAGCCAAGAGACCCAGTACTTC. Translation gives CATSRETGRSQETQYF.

This clonotype was detected a few times. V is TRBV15 and J is TRBJ1-1, with 10 bases identical to TRBD1. V lost 8 bases to trimming and J lost 5 bases; unmatched junction nucleotides: 14. Germline V gene lookup returns CDR1 LNHNV and CDR2 YYDKDF (reference sequence). The CDR3 runs to 16 residues. The CDR3 nucleotides are TGTGCCACCCAAAGCGGGACAGGGGCCAGCAGGACTGAAGCTTTCTTT. This encodes CATQSGTGASRTEAFF. Together with reference TRBV15 and TRBJ1-1, the CDR3 gives the full variable domain: DAMVIQNPRYQVTQFGKPVTLSCSQTLNHNVMYWYQQKSSQAPKLLFHYYDKDFNNEADTPDNFQSRRPNTSFCFLDIRSPGLGDTAMYLCATQSGTGASRTEAFFGQGTRLTVV.

At least ten counts were recorded for this clonotype. CDR3 in DNA: TGTGCCAGCAGCTTAGTAGGTAGTCGGGGCAATGAGCAGTTCTTC. This encodes CASSLVGSRGNEQFF. V and J are TRBV7-2 and TRBJ2-1; TRBD2 might be the D (5 bases). Germline loops: CDR1 SGHTA, CDR2 FQGNSA. This CDR3 has 15 residues. The germline V and J ends were trimmed by 1 base and 6 bases, with 13 bases remaining between them.

The table lists this clonotype with a few counts. The V gene is TRBV18, the J gene TRBJ2-5, with 10 positions matching TRBD1. Germline V gene data show CDR1 as KGHSH and CDR2 as LQKENI. The CDR3 length is 15 residues. V was pared by 5 bases and J by 0 bases, with 3 bases of the junction left unmatched. CDR3 loop: CASSAGTGDQETQYF. DNA for the CDR3: TGTGCCAGCTCAGCCGGGACAGGGGACCAAGAGACCCAGTACTTC.

There are a few counts of this clonotype. CDR3 amino acids: CAWARGNTDTQYF. The CDR3 DNA reads as TGTGCCTGGGCAAGGGGGAACACAGATACGCAGTATTTT. V gene TRBV30 combines with J gene TRBJ2-3; possible D gene TRBD1, 6 bases. There are 13 residues in the CDR3. Deletions cut 5 bases from V and 2 bases from J, with 11 bases between. CDR1 and CDR2 (germline): GTSNPN, SVGIG (reference sequence).

The V and J genes are TRBV7-9 and TRBJ1-1; no firm D call. The CDR3 has 12 amino acids. Germline lookup yields CDR1 SEHNR and CDR2 FQNEAQ (reference sequence). Trimming cost V 8 bases and J 8 bases, with 15 bases left between them. Here the CDR3 reads CASHSPGLEAFF. The CDR3 nucleotides are TGTGCCAGCCATTCGCCTGGCTTAGAAGCTTTCTTT.

As concerns this clonotype: The junction differs from germline at one of its ends, possibly a read error. The chain is built from TRBV9 and TRBJ1-4; D is unclear. From germline, CDR1 is SGDLS and CDR2 YYNGEE. The CDR3 loop spans 14 amino acids. Here the CDR3 DNA reads TGTGCCGGCAGCCCTAACGGGGTTAATGAAAAACTGTTTTTT. Translation: CAGSPNGVNEKLFF.

J is TRBJ1-3 and V is TRBV12-3 or TRBV12-4, with no clear D. The length of the CDR3 is 10 residues. The V and J ends lost 6 bases and 7 bases respectively, with 4 bases between them. The CDR3 spells CASSSNTIYF. CDR3 coding DNA: TGTGCCAGCAGCTCTAACACCATATATTTT.

This clonotype was counted many times. The gene calls are TRBV6-1 and TRBJ2-1, with D perhaps matching TRBD2 (6 bases). The CDR3 has 15 residues. Germline CDR1 MNHNS, CDR2 SASEGT. The germline V and J ends were trimmed by 4 bases and 0 bases, with 10 bases remaining between them. For the CDR3, the DNA is TGTGCCAGCAGTGGGGACTCAAACTCCTACAATGAGCAGTTCTTC. Translation: CASSGDSNSYNEQFF.

Note on this clonotype: A much larger clone is a single base away; this may be a read error. The chain uses TRBV18 and TRBJ1-2, with D maybe TRBD1 (5 bases). The CDR3 consists of 15 residues. Germline values: CDR1 KGHSH, CDR2 LQKENI. The CDR3, as DNA: TGTGCCAGCCCACCTCAGGGTGTGAGTAAGGATGGCTACACCTTC. Its translation is CASPPQGVSKDGYTF.

This clonotype was detected ten times or more. The chain is built from TRBV6-2 or TRBV6-3 and TRBJ2-1; D not certain. CDR1 and CDR2 from the germline V gene are MNHEY and SVGEGT. The CDR3 length is 14 residues. V lost 6 bases, J lost 3 bases, and 12 bases lay in between. The DNA for the CDR3 is TGTGCCAGCAGGGGTAGCATCAACTACAATGAGCAGTTCTTC. The encoded protein is CASRGSINYNEQFF.

This clonotype was recorded a few times. A much larger clone differs by one base, so this may be a read error. The V and J genes are TRBV7-2 and TRBJ2-7, with D possibly TRBD1 on 6 matching bases. Looked up from germline, CDR1 is SGHTA and CDR2 is FQGNSA. The ends were cut back, 6 bases at V and 6 bases at J, with 9 bases in the middle. There are 11 residues in the CDR3. CDR3 residues: CASRQGCEQYF. The DNA of the CDR3 is TGTGCCAGCAGACAGGGCTGCGAGCAGTACTTC.

The table lists this clonotype with many counts. V usage is TRBV3-1 and J usage is TRBJ1-1; the D is unclear. The V gene lost 1 base and the J gene lost 4 bases, with 10 bases spanning the gap. The CDR3 length is 14 residues. Germline CDR1 reads LGHDT; CDR2 reads YNNKEL (reference sequence). The CDR3: CASSQVPRGTEAFF. The CDR3 DNA reads as TGTGCCAGCAGCCAAGTGCCCAGAGGCACTGAAGCTTTCTTT.

This clonotype has ten or more counts. The chain recombines TRBV11-1 with TRBJ1-1; 7 nucleotides agree with TRBD1. Germline assignment: CDR1 SGHAT and CDR2 FQDESV (reference sequence). CDR3 size: 15 residues. V shed 4 bases, J shed 5 bases, and the junction held 10 bases outside the gene matches. The CDR3 here is CASSSGQRKWTEAFF. The CDR3 DNA reads TGTGCCAGCAGCTCGGGACAGAGGAAGTGGACTGAAGCTTTCTTT. Together with reference TRBV11-1 and TRBJ1-1, the CDR3 gives the full variable domain: EAEVAQSPRYKITEKSQAVAFWCDPISGHATLYWYRQILGQGPELLVQFQDESVVDDSQLPKDRFSAERLKGVDSTLKIQPAELGDSAMYLCASSSGQRKWTEAFFGQGTRLTVV.

Many counts were recorded for this clonotype. The V gene is TRBV12-3 or TRBV12-4, the J gene TRBJ2-1; 8 bases line up with TRBD2. This CDR3 is 14 amino acids long. V lost 4 bases and J lost 10; bases outside the gene matches: 9. The CDR3 DNA reads TGTGCCAGCAGTTACAATAGCGGGGCAGGAGAGCAGTTCTTC. Translating gives CASSYNSGAGEQFF.

This clonotype was detected only a few times. The chain recombines TRBV11-2 with TRBJ2-1; TRBD2 matches at 9 bases. The CDR3 sequence is 17 residues long. J lost 6 bases, V lost 5 bases, and 14 bases had no gene match. CDR1 is SGHAT, CDR2 FQNNGV, per germline. CDR3 residues: CASSMNGGGRALNEQFF. CDR3 sequence (DNA): TGTGCCAGCAGCATGAACGGTGGCGGGAGGGCCCTCAATGAGCAGTTCTTC.

This chain connects TRBV19 to TRBJ1-5, with a possible D match to TRBD1 (5 bases). The germline CDR1 and CDR2 sequences are LNHDA and SQIVND (reference sequence). The CDR3 runs 14 residues. Trimming took 4 bases from V and 3 from J, leaving 10 bases between them. This CDR3 reads CASSNQGPNQPQHF. In DNA form, the CDR3 reads TGTGCCAGTAGTAACCAGGGCCCCAATCAGCCCCAGCATTTT.

This clonotype came up a few times. The chain is built from TRBV20-1 and TRBJ1-6; D possibly corresponds to TRBD1 (5 bases). Germline CDR1 and CDR2: DFQATT and SNEGSKA (reference sequence). The CDR3 runs 15 residues. The V end was cut by 0 bases, the J end by 7 bases, with 13 bases between. The CDR3 coding sequence is TGCAGTGCTAGAGACCCCTGGCAGGGCAATTCACCCCTCCACTTT. This codes for CSARDPWQGNSPLHF.

This clonotype was counted between two and nine times. The chain carries TRBV3-1 and TRBJ1-6; the D is unclear. Germline V gene sequence: CDR1 LGHDT, CDR2 YNNKEL (reference sequence). The germline V and J ends were trimmed by 6 bases and 0 bases, with 12 bases remaining between them. The CDR3 covers 16 residues. CDR3 sequence: CASSESRSSYNSPLHF. CDR3 coding DNA: TGTGCCAGCAGTGAAAGTCGGAGCTCCTATAATTCACCCCTCCACTTT.

This clonotype was detected many times. The chain links TRBV27 to TRBJ2-5; 7 bases agree with TRBD1. This CDR3 has 13 residues. The J segment lost 5 bases and the V segment lost 7 bases, leaving 7 bases of the junction unmatched. Germline CDR1 is MNHEY and CDR2 is SMNVEV (reference sequence). The chain's CDR3 is CASTNRGAETQYF. CDR3 nucleotide sequence: TGTGCCAGCACAAACAGGGGTGCGGAGACCCAGTACTTC.

This clonotype showed up just a few times. A much larger clone lies a single base off, so this may be a read error. This rearrangement joins TRBV25-1 to TRBJ2-1; maybe TRBD2 (5 bases). This CDR3 has 13 residues. Trimming removed 2 bases from V and 3 bases from J, with 5 bases in between. Germline V gene lookup returns CDR1 MGHDK and CDR2 SYGVNS. DNA of the CDR3: TGTGCCAGCAGTGAACGGGACTACAATGAGCAGTTCTTC. Its protein product is CASSERDYNEQFF.